This TCR beta chain was documented in a study of T cells in Graves' hyperthyroidism and ophthalmopathy. Study-wide context: Before treatment of any kind, peripheral blood was taken at initial diagnosis. Study-level points and caveats: Ophthalmopathy was model-predicted a median approximately six months pre-onset. In the analysis, a 13 V-J model separated ophthalmopathy from stable hyperthyroidism.

This clonotype was detected ten times or more. Antigen unknown. The CDR3 length is 15 residues. Germline V gene data show CDR1 as SGDLS and CDR2 as YYNGEE. V was pared by 4 bases and J by 6 bases, with 18 bases between. The TCR beta CDR3 regions underwent amplification using RNA transcripts as the source. HTBI primers were employed in a first-round RT-PCR of the TCR CDR3. Each CDR3 protein gets one entry after TCRdb re-called the multiplex PCR reads with MiXCR. The sample carries 480,000 or so distinct CDR3 sequences, about an eighth recorded once. No progression to ophthalmopathy during 18 months of follow-up defined stable disease.

This chain joins TRBV9 and TRBJ2-3; D possibly corresponds to TRBD2 (6 bases). The sequence came from a young woman with Graves' hyperthyroidism. Sample: blood. Written as DNA, the CDR3 is TGTGCCAGCAGCTCCACCGTGGGGGGTTGGGATACGCAGTATTTT. This encodes CASSSTVGGWDTQYF.